The 29 T cell receptor beta chains below were found in one sample sequenced in a study of blood T cell repertoires in COVID-19. The table came from immunoSEQ multiplex PCR; TCRdb's copy has only in-frame clones and leaves some out. The sample has roughly 350,000 clones, around 85% seen once. The source material was peripheral blood. The receptors shown here come from a woman between 18 and 29 years old with acute or convalescent COVID-19.

As concerns this clone: The same CDR3 also results from other DNA sequences found in this sample. The chain has TRBV24-1 and TRBJ2-7; tentative D call: TRBD1 (6 bases). V was pared by 7 bases and J by 1 base, with 10 bases between. The CDR3 is 13 amino acids. Germline V CDR1 and CDR2: KGHDR, SFDVKD. In DNA form, the CDR3 reads TGTGCCACCAGCGACAGGACGTCCTACGAGCAGTACTTC. It codes for CATSDRTSYEQYF.

The V and J genes are TRBV28 and TRBJ2-7; 7 nucleotides match TRBD1. Germline V lookup: CDR1 MDHEN, CDR2 SYDVKM. The V and J ends lost 5 bases and 3 bases, in that order; junction bases with no gene match: 4. There are 13 residues in the CDR3. In DNA form, the CDR3 reads TGTGCCAGCAGTACAGGGGAGTTCTACGAGCAGTACTTC. It specifies CASSTGEFYEQYF.

To note about this clone: Other nucleotide sequences from this sample produce the same CDR3. The CDR3 DNA is TGCGCCAGCAGCTTGATGGGAGACACTGAAGCTTTCTTT. Amino acid sequence: CASSLMGDTEAFF. The genes are TRBV5-1 and TRBJ1-1; the D is unclear. V lost 1 base, J lost 3 bases, and 7 bases lay in between. Germline V gives CDR1 SGHRS, CDR2 YFSETQ. This CDR3 is 13 amino acids long.

The chain is built from TRBV15 and TRBJ1-1, with TRBD1 as a possible D gene (5 bases). Germline assignment: CDR1 LNHNV and CDR2 YYDKDF (reference sequence). The germline V and J ends were trimmed by 5 bases and 0 bases, with 7 bases remaining between them. The CDR3 covers 13 residues. The CDR3 DNA follows: TGTGCCACCAGCTCAGGGATGAACACTGAAGCTTTCTTT. This translates into CATSSGMNTEAFF.

In its sample, this clone was seen a few times. CDR3 DNA: TGTGCCAGCTCACCAACGGACAGGGGGGACGAGCAGTACTTC. This codes for CASSPTDRGDEQYF. The rearrangement links TRBV18 to TRBJ2-7, with 10 positions matching TRBD1. Per the germline V gene, CDR1 is KGHSH and CDR2 is LQKENI. V trimming: 2 bases; J trimming: 5 bases; junction bases outside the gene matches: 3. This CDR3 region has 14 residues.

The chain recombines TRBV7-2 with TRBJ2-7; maybe TRBD2 (5 bases). The V gene lost 0 bases and the J gene lost 2 bases, with 11 bases spanning the gap. This CDR3 comprises 15 residues. CDR1 is SGHTA and CDR2 is FQGNSA in the germline V gene. CDR3 DNA sequence: TGTGCCAGCAGCTTAGCCCCCGCGGGCCCCTACGAGCAGTACTTC. Translated: CASSLAPAGPYEQYF.

The chain joins TRBV7-8 to TRBJ1-5, with 10 bases matching TRBD1. The V and J ends lost 3 bases and 3 bases, in that order; junction bases with no gene match: 5. Germline CDR1 reads SGHVS; CDR2 reads FQNEAQ. CDR3 length: 16 residues. The CDR3 coding sequence is TGTGCCAGCAGCTTCGGGACAGGGGACCTCAATCAGCCCCAGCATTTT. It specifies CASSFGTGDLNQPQHF.

The chain couples TRBV6-1 to TRBJ1-2; TRBD1 agrees at 9 bases. This CDR3 region has 16 residues. Germline CDR1 MNHNS, CDR2 SASEGT. The junction had 8 bases not matched to a gene; V was cut back by 2 bases and J by 4 bases. Written as DNA, the CDR3 is TGTGCCAGCAGTGAAACGGCTGGGACAGGGATCTATGGCTACACCTTC. Protein sequence: CASSETAGTGIYGYTF.

The chain is built from TRBV6-4 and TRBJ2-1, with 9 positions matching TRBD2. The CDR3 consists of 18 residues. The germline gives CDR1 MRHNA, CDR2 SNTAGT. V trimming: 0 bases; J trimming: 5 bases; junction bases outside the gene matches: 11. CDR3 sequence (DNA): TGTGCCAGCAGTGACTCGTCTTGGTCTAGCGGGAAGAACAATGAGCAGTTCTTC. The encoded protein is CASSDSSWSSGKNNEQFF.

The V and J genes are TRBV7-9 and TRBJ1-4; D not resolved. The CDR3 consists of 15 residues. Germline V lookup: CDR1 SEHNR, CDR2 FQNEAQ (reference sequence). V shed 5 bases and J shed 6 bases, with 16 bases lying between them. The CDR3 loop reads CASSPPPARDEKLFF. DNA for the CDR3: TGTGCCAGCAGCCCCCCTCCCGCGCGGGATGAAAAACTGTTTTTT.

The CDR3 DNA reads as TGTGCCAGCAGCCAAGATGGCGGGGGGCACCAAGAGACCCAGTACTTC. Amino acid sequence: CASSQDGGGHQETQYF. J is TRBJ2-5 and V is TRBV3-1 (or the pseudogene TRBV3-2), with 8 bases matching TRBD2. The CDR3 extends over 16 amino acids. The germline V gene encodes CDR1 LGHDT and CDR2 YNNKEL (reference sequence). J was trimmed by 0 bases and V by 0 bases; bases with no gene match: 3.

The chain couples TRBV24-1 to TRBJ1-2; D remains unclear. Germline CDR1 KGHDR, CDR2 SFDVKD. The CDR3 totals 15 residues. V lost 2 bases and J lost 0, with 9 bases in between. The DNA for the CDR3 is TGTGCCACCAGTGATTCCGGGAGGGCTAACTATGGCTACACCTTC. Translated, it gives CATSDSGRANYGYTF.

This chain connects TRBV5-6 to TRBJ1-6, with 8 bases identical to TRBD1. The V gene end was trimmed by 3 bases and the J gene end by 7 bases; junction bases not matched to a gene: 6. CDR3 length: 15 amino acids. In germline, CDR1 is SGHDT, CDR2 YYEEEE. The CDR3, as DNA: TGTGCCAGCAGCTATCAGGGGGCTCAGAATTCACCCCTCCACTTT. Amino acids: CASSYQGAQNSPLHF.

This chain joins TRBV4-1 and TRBJ1-1; TRBD1 matches 10 bases. The CDR3 contains 15 residues. Germline CDR1 MGHRA, CDR2 YSYEKL. V shed 7 bases and J 4 bases; nucleotides not matched to a gene: 9. The CDR3 sequence: CASTRDRGPGTEAFF. The CDR3 DNA follows: TGCGCCAGCACCCGGGACAGGGGTCCAGGCACTGAAGCTTTCTTT.

V usage is TRBV14 and J usage is TRBJ2-7; the match to TRBD1 covers 8 bases. V was pared by 6 bases and J by 2 bases, with 9 bases of the junction left unmatched. This CDR3 is 15 amino acids long. Looked up from germline, CDR1 is SGHDN and CDR2 is FVKESK. The CDR3 region has the DNA TGTGCCAGCAGTCTCTCCGGGACAGGAACCTACGAGCAGTACTTC. Amino acid sequence: CASSLSGTGTYEQYF.

The J gene is TRBJ2-1, the V gene TRBV30, with TRBD2 matching 10 bases. The CDR3 consists of 14 residues. J lost 10 bases, V lost 3 bases, and 9 bases had no gene match. The germline V gene has CDR1 GTSNPN and CDR2 SVGIG (reference sequence). Here the CDR3 reads CAWRAGGSLREQFF. Here the CDR3 DNA reads TGTGCCTGGAGAGCGGGGGGGTCCCTGCGAGAGCAGTTCTTC. Combining the CDR3 with reference TRBV30 and TRBJ2-1 gives the whole variable domain SQTIHQWPATLVQPVGSPLSLECTVEGTSNPNLYWYRQAAGRGLQLLFYSVGIGQISSEVPQNLSASRPQDRQFILSSKKLLLSDSGFYLCAWRAGGSLREQFFGPGTRLTVL.

Comment on this clone: One end of the junction fails to match germline, which may point to a read error. The V and J genes are TRBV20-1 and TRBJ1-2; D ambiguous. The CDR3 spans 11 residues. The germline gives CDR1 DFQATT, CDR2 SNEGSKA (reference sequence). CDR3 amino acids: CSASFNHGYTF. The CDR3, as DNA: TGCAGTGCAAGCTTTAACCATGGCTACACCTTC.

The chain recombines TRBV2 with TRBJ1-5; weak D call: TRBD1 (5 bases). Trimming removed 9 bases from V and 4 bases from J, with 19 bases in between. The CDR3 contains 15 residues. Germline values: CDR1 SNHLY, CDR2 FYNNEI. CDR3 region: CASSPRLQVNQPQHF. The CDR3 bases are TGTGCCAGTAGCCCCCGGTTACAGGTTAATCAGCCCCAGCATTTT.

The V and J genes are TRBV27 and TRBJ1-2; D is perhaps TRBD1 (5 bases). Germline CDR1 reads MNHEY; CDR2 reads SMNVEV (reference sequence). V shed 2 bases and J shed 4 bases, with 11 bases lying between them. The CDR3 has 14 amino acids. The CDR3 loop reads CASSLGGSFYGYTF. In DNA form, the CDR3 reads TGTGCCAGCAGTTTAGGGGGGTCCTTCTATGGCTACACCTTC.

The chain uses TRBV7-2 and TRBJ1-2; D perhaps matches TRBD1 (5 bases). V lost 1 base, J lost 6 bases, and 12 bases lay in between. The V gene's germline CDR1 is SGHTA and CDR2 FQGNSA. The CDR3 spans 14 residues. The CDR3 sequence: CASSLDRNSDGYTF. The CDR3 region has the DNA TGTGCCAGCAGCTTAGACAGGAATTCGGATGGCTACACCTTC.

DNA of the CDR3: TGTGCCAGCAGTAGGGACAGGGATAATGAAAAACTGTTTTTT. It specifies CASSRDRDNEKLFF. The rearrangement joins TRBV6-5 to TRBJ1-4; 9 nucleotides agree with TRBD1. The CDR3 has 14 residues. V was pared by 5 bases and J by 4 bases, with 2 bases of the junction left unmatched. In germline, CDR1 is MNHEY, CDR2 SVGAGI.

This chain links TRBV9 with TRBJ2-3; 7 nucleotides align to TRBD2. The CDR3 has 16 amino acids. Germline V gene sequence: CDR1 SGDLS, CDR2 YYNGEE. The junction had 8 bases not matched to a gene; V was cut back by 0 bases and J by 4 bases. CDR3 amino acids: CASSVEAGLPADTQYF. In DNA form, the CDR3 reads TGTGCCAGCAGCGTAGAAGCGGGGTTACCGGCAGATACGCAGTATTTT.

Written as DNA, the CDR3 is TGTGCCATCAGCCCCGACAACACAGATACGCAGTATTTT. This translates into CAISPDNTDTQYF. The chain recombines TRBV24-1 with TRBJ2-3, with D hard to call. There are 13 residues in the CDR3. V lost 11 bases and J 2 bases, leaving 13 bases between the germline ends. Germline V gene lookup returns CDR1 KGHDR and CDR2 SFDVKD.

The rearrangement links TRBV6-5 to TRBJ2-1, with 7 bases fitting TRBD1. Looked up from germline, CDR1 is MNHEY and CDR2 is SVGAGI. V shed 5 bases and J 5 bases; nucleotides not matched to a gene: 6. The CDR3 sequence is 14 residues long. CDR3 amino acids: CASSIRDSHNEQFF. Written as DNA, the CDR3 is TGTGCCAGCAGTATAAGGGACAGCCACAATGAGCAGTTCTTC.

V gene TRBV6-6 combines with J gene TRBJ1-1; TRBD1 is a possible D gene (6 bases). V was trimmed by 5 bases and J by 0 bases, leaving 7 bases between them. The CDR3 totals 13 residues. Germline loops: CDR1 MNHNY, CDR2 SVGAGI (reference sequence). In DNA form, the CDR3 reads TGTGCCAGCAGTGGACAGATGAACACTGAAGCTTTCTTT. It encodes CASSGQMNTEAFF.

The J gene is TRBJ2-3, the V gene TRBV7-6; TRBD2 agrees at 15 bases. The germline V gene has CDR1 SGHVS and CDR2 FNYEAQ. V lost 8 bases and J lost 0; bases outside the gene matches: 3. The CDR3 runs to 16 residues. The CDR3 DNA sequence: TGTGCCAGCGGGACTAGCGGGAGGCCTAGCACAGATACGCAGTATTTT. This gives the protein CASGTSGRPSTDTQYF. The entire variable domain, with the rest obtained from reference TRBV7-6 and TRBJ2-3, is as follows: GAGVSQSPRYKVTKRGQDVALRCDPISGHVSLYWYRQALGQGPEFLTYFNYEAQQDKSGLPNDRFSAERPEGSISTLTIQRTEQRDSAMYRCASGTSGRPSTDTQYFGPGTRLTVL.

The chain joins TRBV10-3 to TRBJ1-2; D gene uncertain. The V end was cut by 2 bases, the J end by 4 bases, with 20 bases between. This CDR3 has 17 residues. CDR1 and CDR2 (germline): ENHRY, SYGVKD. For the CDR3, the DNA is TGTGCCATCAGTGAGGAGGCCCTATCCCCTCCGACCTATGGCTACACCTTC. Translating it yields CAISEEALSPPTYGYTF.

The J gene is TRBJ2-7, the V gene TRBV25-1; possibly TRBD1 for D (5 bases). Trimming left V 2 bases short and J 5 bases short, with 13 bases between. The CDR3 has 14 residues. CDR1 and CDR2 from the germline V gene are MGHDK and SYGVNS. The CDR3 here is CASSEGYRINEQYF. The CDR3 bases are TGTGCCAGCAGTGAAGGGTACAGGATCAACGAGCAGTACTTC.

The J gene is TRBJ2-5, the V gene TRBV7-3; TRBD1 agrees at 9 bases. Trimming cost V 2 bases and J 5 bases; bases outside gene matches: 3. This CDR3 comprises 14 residues. CDR1 is SGHTA and CDR2 is FQGTGA in the germline V gene. The CDR3 sequence: CASSLSGQGETQYF. The CDR3 DNA reads TGTGCCAGCAGCTTATCGGGACAGGGCGAGACCCAGTACTTC.